This TCR beta chain was recorded in a study of T cells in Graves' hyperthyroidism and ophthalmopathy. Findings and caveats of the study: In validation, the model predicted ophthalmopathy. These predictions came a median about 6.5 months before onset. Clonotypes that were expanded in thyroid above 0.001 mostly appeared in blood too.

Note on this clonotype: Its antigen is still unknown.

The CDR3 covers 12 residues. Germline CDR1 is MGHDK and CDR2 is SYGVNS. Trimming took off 6 bases at V and 2 bases at J, with 2 bases between the two ends. The CDR3 regions of TCR beta were amplified from RNA transcripts. Using the HTBI primer set, a first-round RT-PCR was run on the TCR CDR3. TCRdb analysed the multiplex PCR reads with MiXCR anew, one entry per CDR3 protein. The profile shows 300,000 to 450,000 distinct CDR3 sequences, 20% to 25% of them singletons. Graves' hyperthyroidism was deemed stable given no ophthalmopathy progression within 18 months. Pregnant or lactating patients were excluded, as were those with uncontrolled infection or other autoimmune disease.

This chain uses TRBV25-1 with TRBJ1-6, with D unresolved. Input material: blood. This sequence originates from a man aged 50-60 years with Graves' hyperthyroidism. The CDR3 region is CASSPYNSPLHF. CDR3 in DNA: TGTGCCAGCAGCCCCTATAATTCACCCCTCCACTTT.